This T cell receptor (beta chain) was found in a study of shared clonotypes between healthy human individuals. This CDR3 is 14 amino acids long. The junction had 4 bases not matched to a gene; V was cut back by 6 bases and J by 7 bases. The germline V gene has CDR1 LNHDA and CDR2 SQIVND (reference sequence). Template for every sorted-subset replicate PCR totaled around 200 ng DNA, 25,000 to 35,000 T cell genomes. The method was immunoSEQ multiplex PCR; TCRdb's version includes in-frame clones alone and lacks a portion of them. Here the sample spans around 700,000 clones, under 80% being singletons. This clone is a singleton in its sample. The study drew its donors from healthy HIV-negative adults without recent acute infections or vaccinations. The split of CD4+ cells yielded CD45RA+ naive and CD45RA-negative memory subsets.

The TCR was taken from a woman aged 25-40 years in good health. This chain connects TRBV19 to TRBJ2-2, with 11 bases identical to TRBD1. Material: memory CD4+ T cells sorted from blood. Subset: CD45RA-negative fraction. The CDR3 spells CASSGQGAGGELFF. CDR3 nucleotides: TGTGCCAGTAGCGGACAGGGGGCGGGCGGGGAGCTGTTTTTT.